The 25 T cell receptor beta chains presented below share a single source sample, sequenced in a study of OX40 agonist ivuxolimab in advanced cancers. Data came from immunoSEQ multiplex PCR; TCRdb stores just in-frame clones and leaves some out. The profile shows 50,000 to 65,000 clones, about 83% of them singletons. This specimen consisted of CD4+ or CD8+ T cells sorted from blood, obtained in a trial of the OX40 agonist ivuxolimab. The source is an adult with an advanced solid tumor such as melanoma, head and neck, liver or kidney cancer.

This sequence joins TRBV5-4 and TRBJ2-2; TRBD1 agrees at 11 bases. This CDR3 has 16 residues. Losses at the gene ends were 3 bases for V and 7 bases for J; bases not matched to a gene: 8. The germline V gene encodes CDR1 SGHNT and CDR2 YYREEE (reference sequence). CDR3 protein: CASSSGTGGRSGELFF. The DNA for the CDR3 is TGTGCCAGCAGCTCAGGGACAGGGGGAAGAAGCGGGGAGCTGTTTTTT.

V usage is TRBV27 and J usage is TRBJ2-3; tentatively, D is TRBD2 (6 bases). The V and J ends lost 3 bases and 8 bases respectively, with 12 bases between them. In germline, CDR1 is MNHEY, CDR2 SMNVEV (reference sequence). This CDR3 has 13 residues. The CDR3 spells CASSFGGSATQYF. In nucleotides, the CDR3 is TGTGCCAGCAGTTTCGGAGGGTCAGCTACGCAGTATTTT.

This chain connects TRBV7-9 to TRBJ2-4; TRBD1 or TRBD2 may be the D gene (6 bases each). The length of the CDR3 is 16 residues. Germline CDR1 SEHNR, CDR2 FQNEAQ (reference sequence). The V gene lost 0 bases and the J gene lost 8 bases, with 17 bases spanning the gap. The CDR3 sequence is CASSLAGGAEWDIQYF. The CDR3, as DNA: TGTGCCAGCAGCTTAGCGGGGGGCGCGGAGTGGGACATTCAGTACTTC.

This sequence joins TRBV5-1 and TRBJ2-3, with 10 bases identical to TRBD2. The CDR3 contains 14 residues. After removal of 3 bases from V and 5 bases from J, the junction contained 3 bases not matched to a gene. The V gene's germline CDR1 is SGHRS and CDR2 YFSETQ. The CDR3 reads CASSSSGGRDTQYF. The CDR3 bases are TGCGCCAGCAGCTCTAGCGGGGGCCGAGATACGCAGTATTTT.

The chain carries TRBV5-6 and TRBJ2-6, with D unresolved. The CDR3 sequence is 13 residues long. With 0 bases removed from V and 11 bases from J, the gap between germline ends came to 9 bases. Germline V gives CDR1 SGHDT, CDR2 YYEEEE. The DNA for the CDR3 is TGTGCCAGCAGCTTGGTCCTCCCTTACGTCCTGACTTTC. This sequence encodes CASSLVLPYVLTF.

The gene calls are TRBV19 and TRBJ2-5; no reliable D call. The CDR3 totals 14 residues. The germline V gene encodes CDR1 LNHDA and CDR2 SQIVND (reference sequence). The V end lost 3 bases, the J end lost 4 bases, and 12 bases lay between the germline ends. The CDR3 DNA follows: TGTGCCAGTAGTATTGGGTTCCGTGGAGAGACCCAGTACTTC. Its protein product is CASSIGFRGETQYF.

The chain has TRBV27 and TRBJ2-7; 8 bases line up with TRBD2. CDR3 length: 15 residues. With V trimmed by 4 bases and J by 5 bases, 10 bases remained unmatched. Germline assignment: CDR1 MNHEY and CDR2 SMNVEV (reference sequence). CDR3 nucleotides: TGTGCCAGCAGTTCGGGGGGGGCAGGGGTCCACGAGCAGTACTTC. Protein sequence: CASSSGGAGVHEQYF.

The chain uses TRBV2 and TRBJ2-7; 9 nucleotides align to TRBD1. Germline V gene sequence: CDR1 SNHLY, CDR2 FYNNEI. This CDR3 has 13 residues. Unmatched junction bases numbered 4, after V lost 4 bases and J lost 6 bases. The CDR3: CASSGQGGPEQYF. The CDR3 DNA is TGTGCCAGCAGTGGACAGGGGGGCCCCGAGCAGTACTTC.

The V gene is TRBV7-6, the J gene TRBJ2-7; 9 nucleotides align to TRBD1. The junction had 2 bases not matched to a gene; V was cut back by 0 bases and J by 2 bases. This CDR3 is 15 amino acids long. Germline CDR1 and CDR2: SGHVS and FNYEAQ. CDR3 DNA sequence: TGTGCCAGCAGCTTAGCGGACAGGGGTCCCTACGAGCAGTACTTC. It yields the protein CASSLADRGPYEQYF.

The V call is TRBV6-4, the J call TRBJ1-2, with D possibly TRBD1 on 5 matching bases. Deletions cut 0 bases from V and 7 bases from J, with 9 bases between. The CDR3 totals 13 residues. Germline V gene sequence: CDR1 MRHNA, CDR2 SNTAGT. CDR3 sequence (DNA): TGTGCCAGCAGTGACTCCGGGGGGGTTGGCTACACCTTC. This translates into CASSDSGGVGYTF.

The rearrangement links TRBV6-1 to TRBJ2-7; possibly TRBD1 or TRBD2 for D (5 bases each). Germline V gene lookup returns CDR1 MNHNS and CDR2 SASEGT. Trimming left V 8 bases short and J 1 base short, with 15 bases between. The CDR3 sequence is 14 residues long. Written as DNA, the CDR3 is TGTGCCAGCGGGAGTTGGGGCAGGTCCTACGAGCAGTACTTC. Protein: CASGSWGRSYEQYF.

This chain links TRBV6-1 with TRBJ1-2; D possibly corresponds to TRBD1 (5 bases). The germline V gene encodes CDR1 MNHNS and CDR2 SASEGT. The length of the CDR3 is 14 residues. V lost 5 bases and J lost 4, with 14 bases in between. In nucleotides, the CDR3 is TGTGCCAGCAGTCCCCCCAGGGCCTCCTATGGCTACACCTTC. It yields the protein CASSPPRASYGYTF.

The rearrangement links TRBV27 to TRBJ2-3; weak D call: TRBD1 (5 bases). The CDR3 loop spans 13 amino acids. CDR1 is MNHEY, CDR2 SMNVEV, per germline (reference sequence). Trimming shortened V by 2 bases and J by 5 bases, and 8 bases separated the two germline ends. The CDR3 loop is CASSLRRGDTQYF. The CDR3 bases are TGTGCCAGCAGTTTAAGAAGGGGAGATACGCAGTATTTT.

This clone occurred once. The chain uses TRBV4-2 and TRBJ2-5; 7 bases match TRBD2. V was pared by 0 bases and J by 4 bases, with 5 bases of the junction left unmatched. Germline V gene data show CDR1 as LGHNA and CDR2 as YNFKEQ. The CDR3 runs to 15 residues. CDR3 loop: CASSQEGGGGETQYF. The CDR3 DNA reads TGTGCCAGCAGCCAAGAAGGTGGGGGGGGAGAGACCCAGTACTTC.

V usage is TRBV9 and J usage is TRBJ2-1; 12 bases line up with TRBD2. The CDR3 runs to 15 residues. V was clipped by 2 bases and J by 8 bases; unmatched bases: 5. Germline lookup yields CDR1 SGDLS and CDR2 YYNGEE. The CDR3 nucleotides are TGTGCCAGCAGCGTGGGACTAGCGGGTTTGGATGAGCAGTTCTTC. As protein: CASSVGLAGLDEQFF.

The rearrangement uses TRBV5-4 and TRBJ2-3, with D possibly TRBD1 on 6 matching bases. The V and J ends lost 4 bases and 0 bases respectively, with 9 bases between them. Germline V gene data show CDR1 as SGHNT and CDR2 as YYREEE (reference sequence). The CDR3 has 14 amino acids. CDR3 loop: CASSPGTSTDTQYF. CDR3 nucleotide sequence: TGTGCCAGCAGCCCCGGGACAAGCACAGATACGCAGTATTTT.

This clone has a single count. V gene TRBV30 combines with J gene TRBJ1-2; D might be TRBD1 (6 bases). Trimming cost V 2 bases and J 2 bases, with 15 bases left between them. This CDR3 has 15 amino acids. The germline V gene has CDR1 GTSNPN and CDR2 SVGIG (reference sequence). CDR3 DNA sequence: TGTGCCTGGAGTTTTAACAGGGCGTCCAACTATGGCTACACCTTC. Its protein is CAWSFNRASNYGYTF.

V gene TRBV28 combines with J gene TRBJ2-7; 10 positions agree with TRBD1. Germline CDR1 and CDR2: MDHEN and SYDVKM. The CDR3 consists of 17 residues. Trimming at V came to 4 bases and at J to 2 bases, leaving 11 bases not matched to a gene. The CDR3 sequence: CASSSGQGPLKTYEQYF. In DNA, the CDR3 is TGTGCCAGCAGTTCGGGACAGGGGCCACTAAAAACCTACGAGCAGTACTTC.

The J gene is TRBJ2-7, the V gene TRBV6-5; 7 bases are a match to TRBD1. The CDR3 runs to 15 residues. The germline V gene encodes CDR1 MNHEY and CDR2 SVGAGI. The trim removed 6 bases at V and 2 bases at J, leaving 10 bases unmatched. The CDR3 DNA is TGTGCCAGCAGCCCCGCCGGGACAGCAGCCTACGAGCAGTACTTC. Its translation: CASSPAGTAAYEQYF.

This chain joins TRBV2 and TRBJ2-4; D might be TRBD2 (5 bases). In germline, CDR1 is SNHLY, CDR2 FYNNEI. The CDR3 covers 13 residues. The ends were cut back, 4 bases at V and 9 bases at J, with 13 bases in the middle. In nucleotides, the CDR3 is TGTGCCAGCAGTGTTAGTTTCCGGGGCATTCAGTACTTC. Translation: CASSVSFRGIQYF.

The gene calls are TRBV6-1 and TRBJ2-1; D remains unclear. CDR1 is MNHNS, CDR2 SASEGT, per germline. V was cut by 8 bases and J by 0 bases, with 11 bases left in between. The CDR3 extends over 14 amino acids. The CDR3 DNA follows: TGTGCCAGCGATCTAGGAAGCTCCTACAATGAGCAGTTCTTC. Amino acid sequence: CASDLGSSYNEQFF.

This sequence joins TRBV28 and TRBJ2-7, with D possibly TRBD1 on 5 matching bases. CDR3 length: 14 amino acids. Trimming pared 5 bases from V and 0 bases from J, leaving 11 bases between. The germline CDR1 and CDR2 sequences are MDHEN and SYDVKM. Here the CDR3 DNA reads TGTGCCAGCAGTCCCCCCCAGGGCTCCTACGAGCAGTACTTC. Its translation: CASSPPQGSYEQYF.

The chain combines TRBV30 with TRBJ2-5; tentatively, D is TRBD2 (6 bases). Trimming stripped 6 bases from V and 5 bases from J, with 13 bases between. CDR1 and CDR2 from the germline V gene are GTSNPN and SVGIG (reference sequence). The CDR3 length is 12 residues. The CDR3 coding sequence is TGTGCCTGCAGACAGAGCGGGGAGACCCAGTACTTC. This encodes CACRQSGETQYF.

The rearrangement uses TRBV27 and TRBJ2-2; possibly TRBD2 for D (5 bases). The ends were cut back, 3 bases at V and 2 bases at J, with 7 bases in the middle. The germline V gene has CDR1 MNHEY and CDR2 SMNVEV (reference sequence). The CDR3 extends over 14 amino acids. In nucleotides, the CDR3 is TGTGCCAGCAGTTTCGAGGGAAACACCGGGGAGCTGTTTTTT. It yields the protein CASSFEGNTGELFF.

This chain uses TRBV6-5 with TRBJ2-7; D remains unclear. The length of the CDR3 is 11 residues. V lost 6 bases, J lost 5 bases, and 8 bases lay in between. CDR1 and CDR2 (germline): MNHEY, SVGAGI. CDR3 nucleotide sequence: TGTGCCAGCAGCCTTGTCGACGAGCAGTACTTC. Its translation: CASSLVDEQYF.